These T cell receptor beta chains were read from a single sample in a study of blood T cell repertoires in COVID-19. TCRdb keeps only in-frame clones here, not all; method: immunoSEQ multiplex PCR. The data hold 50,000 to 55,000 clones, with about 83% observed a single time. Source material: peripheral blood. The receptors were gathered from a man aged 50 to 59 with acute or convalescent COVID-19. Each CDR3 is given with its conserved first and last residue. A D gene is named only where the DNA matches it firmly. Clone size is shown for a subset of rows, as once, few, many or a class of expanded clone.

clone_size	j_call	v_call	d_call	cdr3_aa	cdr3_nt
-	TRBJ2-3	TRBV21-1	-	CASSFRLAGTDTQYF	TGTGCCAGCAGCTTCCGACTAGCGGGCACAGATACGCAGTATTTT
-	TRBJ2-5	TRBV6-6	-	CASSSQETQYF	TGTGCCAGCAGTTCACAAGAGACCCAGTACTTC
-	TRBJ1-1	TRBV7-9	-	CASTQEVNTEAFF	TGTGCCAGCACCCAGGAGGTGAACACTGAAGCTTTCTTT
-	TRBJ1-2	TRBV12-3/TRBV12-4	TRBD1	CASRPGGVYGYTF	TGTGCCAGCAGGCCAGGGGGCGTCTATGGCTACACCTTC
-	TRBJ1-2	TRBV28	-	CASSRGSSNYGYTF	TGTGCCAGCAGTAGAGGGAGTTCTAACTATGGCTACACCTTC
-	TRBJ2-2	TRBV9	TRBD2	CASGRTSGGSGELFF	TGTGCCAGCGGGAGGACTAGCGGGGGGTCCGGGGAGCTGTTTTTT
-	TRBJ2-7	TRBV3-1/TRBV3-2	TRBD1	CASSHWDRPYEQYF	TGTGCCAGCAGCCATTGGGACAGACCCTACGAGCAGTACTTC
medium-sized	TRBJ1-6	TRBV4-2	-	CASSQHNNSPLHF	TGTGCCAGCAGCCAACACAATAATTCACCCCTCCACTTT
-	TRBJ1-2	TRBV14	-	CASSPPLTGGYGYTF	TGTGCCAGCAGCCCCCCTCTAACAGGCGGCTATGGCTACACCTTC
-	TRBJ2-1	TRBV5-1	-	CASSLGHLEQFF	TGCGCCAGCAGCTTGGGACATCTTGAGCAGTTCTTC
-	TRBJ1-1	TRBV5-6	-	CASSLGAANTEAFF	TGTGCCAGCAGCTTAGGAGCGGCGAACACTGAAGCTTTCTTT
-	TRBJ2-7	TRBV21-1	-	CASSPRGQGNHEQYF	TGTGCCAGCAGCCCCCGGGGTCAAGGGAACCACGAGCAGTACTTC
-	TRBJ2-2	TRBV2	TRBD2	CASTGGMNTGELFF	TGTGCCAGCACGGGGGGGATGAACACCGGGGAGCTGTTTTTT